The rows below give T cell receptor beta chains drawn from one sample of a study of vaccination effects on CD4 cells after COVID-19. Libraries were prepared by immunoSEQ multiplex PCR; TCRdb keeps only in-frame clonotypes and omits some of them. There are 25,000 to 30,000 clones in the sample; around 85% occur only once, and 5.8% lies in the top ten. These receptors' antigens are unknown. The sample was CD4+ T cells from PBMCs cultured with SARS-CoV-2 spike peptides, taken after COVID-19 vaccination. The receptors originated from a human donor who received a COVID-19 vaccine. Some clones in this sample may be carry-over from other donors' samples. The CDR3 runs from the conserved cysteine through the conserved F or W. The order of the fields is CDR3 protein, CDR3 DNA, D gene, CDR3 length, V gene, J gene, clone size. The D gene is left open where the match is weak. The size entry is marked missing in some rows and otherwise reads once, few, many or a size class.

CDR3: CASKRQVGEPQHF; DNA: TGTGCCAGTAAAAGACAGGTAGGAGAGCCCCAGCATTTT; D: NA; length: 13; V: TRBV6-6; J: TRBJ1-5; size: NA
CDR3: CASSESSSLNEKLFF; DNA: TGTGCCAGCAGTGAATCGAGCAGTTTGAATGAAAAACTGTTTTTT; D: NA; length: 15; V: TRBV2; J: TRBJ1-4; size: NA
CDR3: CASSVGSLGGTEAFF; DNA: TGTGCCAGCAGCGTAGGGAGTCTGGGGGGCACTGAAGCTTTCTTT; D: NA; length: 15; V: TRBV9; J: TRBJ1-1; size: NA
CDR3: CASSRGEGNSPLHF; DNA: TGTGCCAGCTCACGTGGCGAGGGGAATTCACCCCTCCACTTT; D: NA; length: 14; V: TRBV18; J: TRBJ1-6; size: NA
CDR3: CASSLTDVGELFF; DNA: TGTGCCAGCAGCTTAACGGATGTGGGGGAGCTGTTTTTT; D: NA; length: 13; V: TRBV7-3; J: TRBJ2-2; size: medium-sized
CDR3: CASQIMGRANYGYTF; DNA: TGTGCCAGTCAAATTATGGGCAGGGCTAACTATGGCTACACCTTC; D: NA; length: 15; V: TRBV19; J: TRBJ1-2; size: few
CDR3: CASLIWENSPLHF; DNA: TGTGCCAGCCTGATCTGGGAAAATTCACCCCTCCACTTT; D: NA; length: 13; V: TRBV2; J: TRBJ1-6; size: NA
CDR3: CASSRDGNTDTQYF; DNA: TGTGCCAGCAGTCGGGACGGCAACACAGATACGCAGTATTTT; D: NA; length: 14; V: TRBV6-5; J: TRBJ2-3; size: NA
CDR3: CATSPRLAGGELFF; DNA: TGTGCCACCAGCCCCCGACTAGCGGGCGGGGAGCTGTTTTTT; D: TRBD2; length: 14; V: TRBV7-2; J: TRBJ2-2; size: NA
CDR3: CAWRRQGTGELFF; DNA: TGTGCCTGGCGCCGACAGGGCACCGGGGAGCTGTTTTTT; D: TRBD1; length: 13; V: TRBV30; J: TRBJ2-2; size: NA
CDR3: CASSSAGVGETQYF; DNA: TGTGCCAGCAGCTCTGCGGGGGTTGGAGAGACCCAGTACTTC; D: TRBD2; length: 14; V: TRBV7-9; J: TRBJ2-5; size: few
CDR3: CSVRTGAAGGEAFF; DNA: TGCAGCGTAAGGACAGGGGCCGCGGGGGGTGAAGCTTTCTTT; D: TRBD1; length: 14; V: TRBV29-1; J: TRBJ1-1; size: NA
CDR3: CASSYSRADTQYF; DNA: TGTGCCAGCAGTTACTCGAGGGCAGATACGCAGTATTTT; D: NA; length: 13; V: TRBV6-5; J: TRBJ2-3; size: NA
CDR3: CASSPESGQSSNQPQHF; DNA: TGTGCCAGCAGCCCCGAATCAGGACAGTCTAGCAATCAGCCCCAGCATTTT; D: NA; length: 17; V: TRBV9; J: TRBJ1-5; size: few
CDR3: CASILAAGAGTSGRGDTQYF; DNA: TGCGCCAGCATCCTCGCAGCTGGAGCCGGGACTAGCGGGCGGGGAGATACGCAGTATTTT; D: TRBD2; length: 20; V: TRBV10-2; J: TRBJ2-3; size: once
CDR3: CASSYKGYTEAFF; DNA: TGTGCCAGCAGTTACAAGGGTTACACTGAAGCTTTCTTT; D: NA; length: 13; V: TRBV6-5; J: TRBJ1-1; size: NA
CDR3: CASRKTSGGDNEQFF; DNA: TGTGCCAGCAGAAAGACTAGCGGGGGGGACAATGAGCAGTTCTTC; D: TRBD2; length: 15; V: TRBV6-5; J: TRBJ2-1; size: NA
CDR3: CASSPGTGNTIYF; DNA: TGTGCCAGCAGCCCGGGGACCGGGAACACCATATATTTT; D: NA; length: 13; V: TRBV6-5; J: TRBJ1-3; size: once
CDR3: CASSTTGGRRDYGYTF; DNA: TGTGCCAGCAGTACGACAGGGGGCAGACGGGACTATGGCTACACCTTC; D: TRBD1; length: 16; V: TRBV27; J: TRBJ1-2; size: few
CDR3: CASSRGQGYNEQFF; DNA: TGTGCCAGCAGCCGAGGACAGGGCTACAATGAGCAGTTCTTC; D: TRBD1; length: 14; V: TRBV7-3; J: TRBJ2-1; size: NA
CDR3: CASSGGLSNQPQHF; DNA: TGTGCCAGCAGCGGGGGACTTAGCAATCAGCCCCAGCATTTT; D: NA; length: 14; V: TRBV2; J: TRBJ1-5; size: NA
CDR3: CASQLAESTEAFF; DNA: TGTGCCTCTCAACTAGCGGAAAGCACTGAAGCTTTCTTT; D: NA; length: 13; V: TRBV7-9; J: TRBJ1-1; size: few
CDR3: CASSPLDSRDQPQHF; DNA: TGTGCCAGCTCACCACTTGACAGTAGGGATCAGCCCCAGCATTTT; D: NA; length: 15; V: TRBV18; J: TRBJ1-5; size: NA
CDR3: CASSLTDYNSPLHF; DNA: TGTGCCAGCAGTCTGACGGACTATAATTCACCCCTCCACTTT; D: NA; length: 14; V: TRBV2; J: TRBJ1-6; size: NA
CDR3: CASSPGQGGNTIYF; DNA: TGTGCCAGCAGCCCGGGACAGGGAGGCAACACCATATATTTT; D: TRBD1; length: 14; V: TRBV6-6; J: TRBJ1-3; size: NA
CDR3: CATSDPWSGADTQYF; DNA: TGTGCCACCAGTGACCCCTGGTCCGGAGCAGATACGCAGTATTTT; D: NA; length: 15; V: TRBV24-1; J: TRBJ2-3; size: NA
CDR3: CATRPRSLYQETQYF; DNA: TGTGCCACCCGCCCCAGATCTTTGTACCAAGAGACCCAGTACTTC; D: NA; length: 15; V: TRBV5-6; J: TRBJ2-5; size: NA
CDR3: CASSLVPAEEGNTIYF; DNA: TGCGCCAGCAGCTTGGTTCCAGCGGAGGAAGGAAACACCATATATTTT; D: NA; length: 16; V: TRBV5-1; J: TRBJ1-3; size: NA
CDR3: CASNTGLGTDTQYF; DNA: TGTGCCAGCAATACAGGGTTGGGCACAGATACGCAGTATTTT; D: NA; length: 14; V: TRBV19; J: TRBJ2-3; size: NA
CDR3: CASSHGLAGGTQYF; DNA: TGTGCCAGCAGCCATGGACTAGCGGGGGGGACCCAGTACTTC; D: TRBD2; length: 14; V: TRBV3-1/TRBV3-2; J: TRBJ2-5; size: NA
CDR3: CASSSLPGTSGDNEQFF; DNA: TGTGCCAGCAGCTCACTGCCCGGGACTAGCGGCGACAATGAGCAGTTCTTC; D: TRBD2; length: 17; V: TRBV7-3; J: TRBJ2-1; size: NA
CDR3: CASSQSTNEKLFF; DNA: TGTGCCAGCTCACAATCAACTAATGAAAAACTGTTTTTT; D: NA; length: 13; V: TRBV18; J: TRBJ1-4; size: NA
CDR3: CASSYSGGARNIQYF; DNA: TGTGCCAGCAGCTACAGCGGGGGGGCCAGGAACATTCAGTACTTC; D: TRBD2; length: 15; V: TRBV7-9; J: TRBJ2-4; size: few
CDR3: CASSPLFGVSTEAFF; DNA: TGTGCCAGCTCACCACTGTTTGGGGTCAGCACTGAAGCTTTCTTT; D: NA; length: 15; V: TRBV18; J: TRBJ1-1; size: NA
CDR3: CASSERQGDYSNQPQHF; DNA: TGCGCCAGCAGTGAACGACAGGGGGATTATAGCAATCAGCCCCAGCATTTT; D: TRBD1; length: 17; V: TRBV10-2; J: TRBJ1-5; size: NA
CDR3: CASSYFRAGADTEAFF; DNA: TGTGCCAGCAGTTACTTTAGGGCAGGGGCGGACACTGAAGCTTTCTTT; D: NA; length: 16; V: TRBV6-2/TRBV6-3; J: TRBJ1-1; size: NA
CDR3: CASSEAGLGRGYNEQFF; DNA: TGTGCCAGCAGTGAAGCGGGCCTCGGGCGGGGGTACAATGAGCAGTTCTTC; D: TRBD2; length: 17; V: TRBV2; J: TRBJ2-1; size: NA
CDR3: CASSVEAGVGYGYTF; DNA: TGTGCCAGCAGCGTAGAGGCAGGGGTGGGATATGGCTACACCTTC; D: NA; length: 15; V: TRBV9; J: TRBJ1-2; size: few
CDR3: CASSGLRQPQHF; DNA: TGTGCCAGCAGTGGCCTTAGGCAGCCCCAGCATTTT; D: NA; length: 12; V: TRBV28; J: TRBJ1-5; size: once
CDR3: CASSFRPGGTDTQYF; DNA: TGTGCCAGCAGTTTCCGACCGGGGGGCACAGATACGCAGTATTTT; D: NA; length: 15; V: TRBV6-4; J: TRBJ2-3; size: NA
CDR3: CASSLAPDQPQHF; DNA: TGTGCCAGCAGTTTGGCTCCGGATCAGCCCCAGCATTTT; D: NA; length: 13; V: TRBV12-3/TRBV12-4; J: TRBJ1-5; size: NA
CDR3: CASSQSTGAANNEQFF; DNA: TGTGCCAGCAGCCAGTCAACAGGGGCCGCCAACAATGAGCAGTTCTTC; D: TRBD1; length: 16; V: TRBV4-2; J: TRBJ2-1; size: NA
CDR3: CASSRGGSGELFF; DNA: TGTGCCAGTAGCCGAGGAGGGTCCGGGGAGCTGTTTTTT; D: NA; length: 13; V: TRBV19; J: TRBJ2-2; size: NA
CDR3: CASSLDRAGGNTEAFF; DNA: TGTGCCAGCAGCTTAGACAGGGCCGGCGGGAACACTGAAGCTTTCTTT; D: NA; length: 16; V: TRBV7-2; J: TRBJ1-1; size: NA
CDR3: CASSQGDRGTGELFF; DNA: TGTGCCAGCAGCCAAGGGGACAGGGGGACCGGGGAGCTGTTTTTT; D: TRBD1; length: 15; V: TRBV3-1/TRBV3-2; J: TRBJ2-2; size: NA